This T cell receptor (beta chain) was sequenced for a study of response to subunit inactivated influenza vaccine. Study-wide results and caveats: Authors suggested few new T cells are recruited by each seasonal influenza vaccination.

TCRdb recomputed calls from the RT-PCR reads with MiXCR, one row per CDR3 protein. The data hold roughly 500,000 distinct CDR3 sequences, with approximately 15% observed a single time. To note about this clonotype: The target antigen is unknown.

CDR3 length equals 14 residues. Looked up from germline, CDR1 is SGHTA and CDR2 is FQGNSA. V dropped 2 bases and J dropped 4 bases, with 12 bases sitting between them. Sequenced here: CD4+ T cells sorted from PBMCs, sampled about 24 months after vaccination. J is TRBJ2-7 and V is TRBV7-2, with a weak D call TRBD2 (6 bases). This receptor was obtained from a man between 50 and 75 years old who received an inactivated influenza vaccine. In nucleotides, the CDR3 is TGTGCCAGCAGCTTAACTTCGGGAGAGTACGAGCAGTACTTC. It specifies CASSLTSGEYEQYF.